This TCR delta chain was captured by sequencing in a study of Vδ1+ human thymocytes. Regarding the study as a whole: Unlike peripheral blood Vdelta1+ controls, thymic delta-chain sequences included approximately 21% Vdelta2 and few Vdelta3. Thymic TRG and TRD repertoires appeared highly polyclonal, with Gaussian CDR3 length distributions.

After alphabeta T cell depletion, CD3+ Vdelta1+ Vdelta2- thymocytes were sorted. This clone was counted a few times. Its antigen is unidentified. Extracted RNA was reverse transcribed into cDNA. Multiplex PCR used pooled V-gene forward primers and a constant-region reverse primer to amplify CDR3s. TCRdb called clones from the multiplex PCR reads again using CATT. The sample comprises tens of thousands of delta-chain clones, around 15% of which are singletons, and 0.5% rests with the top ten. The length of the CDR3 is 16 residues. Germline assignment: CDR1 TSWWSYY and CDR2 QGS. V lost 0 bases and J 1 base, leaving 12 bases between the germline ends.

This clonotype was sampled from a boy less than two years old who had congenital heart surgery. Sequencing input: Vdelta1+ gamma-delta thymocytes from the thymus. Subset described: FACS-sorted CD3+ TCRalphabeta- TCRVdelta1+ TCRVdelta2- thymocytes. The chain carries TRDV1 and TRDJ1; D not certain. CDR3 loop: CALGELGPGPTDKLIF. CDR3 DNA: TGTGCTCTTGGGGAACTCGGTCCCGGCCCCACCGATAAACTCATCTTT.